This is a list of T cell receptor beta chains from one sample in a study of blood T cell repertoires in COVID-19. Assay: immunoSEQ multiplex PCR; the TCRdb copy retains only in-frame clones and omits some. This table holds some 150,000 clones, 80% to 90% found once. Sequences were obtained from peripheral blood. The receptors were sampled from a man aged 45-65 years with active COVID-19. Each CDR3 is given with its conserved first and last residue.

V | CDR3
TRBV6-5 | CASSPLEQGITEAFF
TRBV20-1 | CRAGGNTEAFF
TRBV11-2 | CASSGTGGTGELFF
TRBV10-1 | CASRRGQGGLDYGYTF
TRBV6-5 | CASSYSGSVNEQFF
TRBV12-3/TRBV12-4 | CASSPAGEETQYF
TRBV18 | CASSPAQGAGIYGYTF
TRBV4-1 | CASSQDRQVTDTQYF
TRBV2 | CASSRDRGSWEQFF
TRBV5-8 | CASSPGGQGFLNEKLFF
TRBV6-6 | CASSPDRAFEQFF
TRBV19 | CASSIEPAGELYTGELFF
TRBV4-2 | CASSQWTGANEKLFF
TRBV2 | CASSANLPGLAGVSSTDTQYF
TRBV6-5 | CASSQGQNYNQPQHF
TRBV6-5 | CASRGQSGLNTEAFF
TRBV6-5 | CASSYMTEQFF
TRBV29-1 | CSVVSGILGELFF
TRBV18 | CASSPGQGVGGELFF
TRBV5-1 | CASSAQGSTIDSYTF
TRBV5-4 | CASSSLAGGYNEQFF
TRBV7-2 | CASTVRGNEKLFF
TRBV2 | CASLSLRTGGISYGYTF
TRBV6-5 | CASSRSGDQGNIQYF
TRBV12-3/TRBV12-4 | CATDRGLDTQYF
TRBV6-2/TRBV6-3 | CASSYRKRGASVTDTQYF
TRBV15 | CATSRDSGSTQYF